This TCR beta chain was observed in a study of shared clonotypes between healthy human individuals. Whole-study findings and limits: There were few donors, and this limited the genetic and exposure-history diversity represented.

Running of the assay took place at deep level. The table came from immunoSEQ multiplex PCR; TCRdb's copy has only in-frame clones and leaves some out. The repertoire includes roughly 320,000 clones, roughly 84% of them detected once, and around 15% sits in the top ten. CDR3 length equals 15 residues. The germline V gene encodes CDR1 LGHNA and CDR2 YSLEER. V dropped 0 bases and J dropped 3 bases, with 12 bases sitting between them. This clone was detected ten times or more. Its antigen is currently unknown. This specimen includes other DNA sequences encoding the same CDR3. V gene TRBV4-3 combines with J gene TRBJ2-7; D possibly matches TRBD1 or TRBD2 (5 bases each). Sequenced: memory CD8+ T cells sorted from blood. Subset in this sample: CD45RO+ cells pooled with CCR7-negative TemRA cells. This sequence was found in a man aged 18 to 29 in good health. CDR3 DNA sequence: TGCGCCAGCAGCCAAGATACGGGTGGGGGCTACGAGCAGTACTTC. Translating gives CASSQDTGGGYEQYF.